One and the same sample provided the 8 T cell receptor beta chains below, sequenced in a study of blood T cell repertoires in COVID-19. Only in-frame clones appear in the TCRdb table, and some are missing; sequencing was by immunoSEQ multiplex PCR. The sample carries about 300,000 clones, roughly 90% recorded once. Sample: PBMCs or T cells enriched from blood (not recorded which). All receptors come from a man aged 55 to 70 who had recovered from COVID-19.

The gene calls are TRBV6-5 and TRBJ2-7, with D perhaps TRBD1 (7 bases). The CDR3 length is 14 residues. CDR1 and CDR2 (germline): MNHEY, SVGAGI. The germline V and J ends were trimmed by 8 bases and 3 bases, with 17 bases remaining between them. DNA for the CDR3: TGTGCCAGCCGTCGTGGGCAGGGGGGCTACGAGCAGTACTTC. Translating it yields CASRRGQGGYEQYF.

Only one count was recorded for this clone. The chain has TRBV27 and TRBJ1-2; D is possibly TRBD1 (5 bases). Between the trimmed V and J ends, which lost 6 bases and 8 bases, there was a span of 22 bases. The CDR3 sequence is 15 residues long. CDR1 is MNHEY, CDR2 SMNVEV, per germline (reference sequence). CDR3 DNA sequence: TGTGCCAGCAGCCCAAGGTTGACAGCACCTGGGGGCTACACCTTC. Its translation: CASSPRLTAPGGYTF.

This rearrangement joins TRBV6-5 to TRBJ2-5; TRBD2 is a possible D gene (5 bases). The CDR3 sequence is 15 residues long. Trimming cost V 2 bases and J 0 bases, with 10 bases left between them. Germline V gene sequence: CDR1 MNHEY, CDR2 SVGAGI. CDR3: CASSYLPGNQETQYF. DNA of the CDR3: TGTGCCAGCAGTTACCTCCCCGGGAACCAAGAGACCCAGTACTTC.

The chain joins TRBV4-1 to TRBJ2-1; 13 nucleotides line up with TRBD2. V lost 3 bases and J lost 8; bases outside the gene matches: 7. This CDR3 comprises 16 residues. Germline CDR1 reads MGHRA; CDR2 reads YSYEKL. The DNA for the CDR3 is TGCGCCAGCAGCCAGGCCGGGACTAGCGGGATCGATGAGCAGTTCTTC. Translating it yields CASSQAGTSGIDEQFF.

V and J are TRBV14 and TRBJ2-7; TRBD2 aligns across 10 bases. Looked up from germline, CDR1 is SGHDN and CDR2 is FVKESK. J was trimmed by 1 base and V by 4 bases; bases with no gene match: 7. The CDR3 is 16 amino acids. The CDR3 sequence: CASSPLASGSSYEQYF. For the CDR3, the DNA is TGTGCCAGCAGCCCCCTGGCTAGCGGGAGTTCCTACGAGCAGTACTTC.

The chain joins TRBV28 to TRBJ1-2; the D is unclear. The CDR3 has 15 amino acids. Trimming took 4 bases from V and 0 from J, leaving 12 bases between them. Germline values: CDR1 MDHEN, CDR2 SYDVKM. Here the CDR3 reads CASSSYSPANYGYTF. CDR3 coding DNA: TGTGCCAGCAGTTCGTACTCCCCTGCTAACTATGGCTACACCTTC.

This sequence joins TRBV4-2 and TRBJ2-3, with D perhaps matching TRBD2 (6 bases). There are 16 residues in the CDR3. V lost 0 bases and J lost 5, with 15 bases in between. Germline V lookup: CDR1 LGHNA, CDR2 YNFKEQ. The CDR3 reads CASSQDQGWGGDTQYF. The CDR3 DNA reads TGTGCCAGCAGCCAAGATCAAGGTTGGGGAGGAGATACGCAGTATTTT.

This clone has a single count. The chain links TRBV4-2 to TRBJ2-1, with D tentatively TRBD2 (6 bases). The CDR3 loop spans 16 amino acids. Trimming took 1 base from V and 6 from J, leaving 16 bases between them. Germline-derived CDR1 and CDR2 are LGHNA and YNFKEQ. This chain's CDR3 is CASSQAARESRNEQFF. In DNA form, the CDR3 reads TGTGCCAGCAGCCAAGCCGCGCGGGAAAGTCGCAATGAGCAGTTCTTC.